This section outlines one T cell receptor beta chain sequence together with its context. This sample is drawn from a study of blood T cell repertoires in COVID-19. The CDR3 is 13 residues long. The V end was cut by 7 bases, the J end by 6 bases, with 10 bases between. The germline gives CDR1 MNHEY, CDR2 SVGAGI. Generated by immunoSEQ multiplex PCR, the TCRdb table keeps only in-frame clones and is missing some. The repertoire holds over 150,000 clones, with around four fifths as singletons. The source is a man in his fifties who had recovered from COVID-19. The specimen was PBMCs or T cells enriched from blood (not recorded which). The chain joins TRBV6-5 to TRBJ1-6; D is uncertain. The CDR3 protein is CASTREGNSPLHF. The DNA for the CDR3 is TGTGCCAGCACCCGGGAGGGTAATTCACCCCTCCACTTT.